A single sample gave rise to the 3 T cell receptor beta chains below, sequenced in a study of blood T cell repertoires in COVID-19. Repertoires were generated with immunoSEQ multiplex PCR, while TCRdb's copy carries only in-frame clones and drops some. The table records roughly 290,000 clones, 75% to 90% of them present only once. The sequenced material came from PBMCs or T cells enriched from blood (not recorded which). The receptors stem from a man aged 30-40 years who had recovered from COVID-19.

The chain links TRBV10-1 to TRBJ1-1; possible D gene TRBD1, 6 bases. Germline-derived CDR1 and CDR2 are WNHNN and SYGVQD (reference sequence). V dropped 5 bases and J dropped 1 base, with 8 bases sitting between them. The CDR3 runs 13 residues. The CDR3 region has the DNA TGCGCCAGCAGTAAGGGACAGAACACTGAAGCTTTCTTT. Protein: CASSKGQNTEAFF.

The V gene is TRBV9, the J gene TRBJ1-2; D is undetermined. This CDR3 is 13 amino acids long. Germline V lookup: CDR1 SGDLS, CDR2 YYNGEE. V was cut by 4 bases and J by 4 bases, with 11 bases left in between. Here the CDR3 DNA reads TGTGCCAGCAGCCAAACGGGTGTCTATGGCTACACCTTC. As protein: CASSQTGVYGYTF.

This chain connects TRBV7-2 to TRBJ2-3; TRBD2 is a possible D gene (6 bases). CDR3 length: 15 residues. V was clipped by 1 base and J by 3 bases, with 11 bases between them. The V gene's germline CDR1 is SGHTA and CDR2 FQGNSA. CDR3 in amino acids: CASSLGGDMTDTQYF. The CDR3 DNA reads as TGTGCCAGCAGCTTAGGGGGGGATATGACAGATACGCAGTATTTT.